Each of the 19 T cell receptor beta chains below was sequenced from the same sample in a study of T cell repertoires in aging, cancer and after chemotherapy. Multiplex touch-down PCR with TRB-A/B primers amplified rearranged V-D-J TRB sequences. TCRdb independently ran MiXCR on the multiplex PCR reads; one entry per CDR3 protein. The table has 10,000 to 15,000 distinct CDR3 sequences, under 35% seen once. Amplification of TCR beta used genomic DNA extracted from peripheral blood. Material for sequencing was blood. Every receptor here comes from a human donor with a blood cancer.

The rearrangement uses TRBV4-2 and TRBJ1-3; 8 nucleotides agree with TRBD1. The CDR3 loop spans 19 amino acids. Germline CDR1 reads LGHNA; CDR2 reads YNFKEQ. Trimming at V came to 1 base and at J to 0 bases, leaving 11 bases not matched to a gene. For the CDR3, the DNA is TGTGCCAGCAGCCAAGGGGGTTGGACAGGGCGAAGCTCTGGAAACACCATATATTTT. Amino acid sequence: CASSQGGWTGRSSGNTIYF.

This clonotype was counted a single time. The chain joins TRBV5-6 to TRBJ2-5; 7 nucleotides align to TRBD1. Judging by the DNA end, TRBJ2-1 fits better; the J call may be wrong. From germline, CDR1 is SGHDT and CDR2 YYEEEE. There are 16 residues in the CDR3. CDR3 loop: CASTAKGAIGYNEQFF. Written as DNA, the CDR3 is TGTGCCAGCACTGCTAAGGGGGCAATTGGCTACAATGAGCAGTTCTTC.

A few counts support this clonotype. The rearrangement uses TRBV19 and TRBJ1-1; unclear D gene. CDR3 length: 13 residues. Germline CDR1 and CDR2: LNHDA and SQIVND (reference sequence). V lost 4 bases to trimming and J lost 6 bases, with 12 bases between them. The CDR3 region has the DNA TGTGCCAGTAGTAACCGGGGAATTTCTGAAGCTTTCTTT. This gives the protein CASSNRGISEAFF.

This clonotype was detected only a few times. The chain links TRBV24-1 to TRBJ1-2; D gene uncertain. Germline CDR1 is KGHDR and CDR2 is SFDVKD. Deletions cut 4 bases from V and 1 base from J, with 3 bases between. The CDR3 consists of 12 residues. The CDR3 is CATSDRNYGYTF. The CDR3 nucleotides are TGTGCCACCAGTGACCGTAACTATGGCTACACCTTC.

DNA of the CDR3: TGTGCCAGTAGTTTGGCAGGGTCCGATAGCAATCAGCCCCAGCATTTT. It yields the protein CASSLAGSDSNQPQHF. The rearrangement links TRBV19 to TRBJ1-5; TRBD1 is a possible D gene (5 bases). Germline V CDR1 and CDR2: LNHDA, SQIVND (reference sequence). The V and J ends lost 5 bases and 0 bases respectively, with 14 bases between them. This CDR3 contains 16 residues.

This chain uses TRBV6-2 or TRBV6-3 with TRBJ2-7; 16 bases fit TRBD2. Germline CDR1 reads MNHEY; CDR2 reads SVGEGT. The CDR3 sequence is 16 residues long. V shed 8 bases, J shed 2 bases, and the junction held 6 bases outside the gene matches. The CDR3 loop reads CASGPGTSGRAYEQYV. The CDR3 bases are TGTGCCAGCGGACCCGGGACTAGCGGGAGGGCCTACGAGCAGTACGTC.

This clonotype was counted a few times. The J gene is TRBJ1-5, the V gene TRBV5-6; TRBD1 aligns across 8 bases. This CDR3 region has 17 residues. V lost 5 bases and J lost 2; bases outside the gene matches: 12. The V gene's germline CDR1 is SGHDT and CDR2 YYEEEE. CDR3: CASRKQGGGRGNQPQHF. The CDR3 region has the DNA TGTGCCAGCAGGAAACAGGGGGGGGGTCGTGGCAATCAGCCCCAGCATTTT.

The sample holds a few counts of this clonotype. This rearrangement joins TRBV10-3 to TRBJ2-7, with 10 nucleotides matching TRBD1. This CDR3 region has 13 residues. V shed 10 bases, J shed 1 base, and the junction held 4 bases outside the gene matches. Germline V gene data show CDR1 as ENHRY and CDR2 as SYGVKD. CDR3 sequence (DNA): TGTGCCACCGGGACAGGGGATTCCTACGAGCAGTACGTC. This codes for CATGTGDSYEQYV.

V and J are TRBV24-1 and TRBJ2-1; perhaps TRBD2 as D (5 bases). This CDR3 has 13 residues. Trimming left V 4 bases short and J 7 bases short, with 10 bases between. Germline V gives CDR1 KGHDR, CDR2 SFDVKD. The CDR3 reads CATSDVDWNEQFF. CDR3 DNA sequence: TGTGCCACCAGTGACGTGGACTGGAATGAGCAGTTCTTC.

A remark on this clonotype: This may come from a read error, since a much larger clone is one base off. The CDR3 spells CASSPIGTAYEQYV. The CDR3 DNA follows: TGTGCCAGCAGCCCCATTGGAACAGCCTACGAGCAGTACGTC. V and J are TRBV6-5 and TRBJ2-7; D gene unclear. CDR3 size: 14 residues. The V end was cut by 6 bases, the J end by 2 bases, with 14 bases between. The germline gives CDR1 MNHEY, CDR2 SVGAGI.

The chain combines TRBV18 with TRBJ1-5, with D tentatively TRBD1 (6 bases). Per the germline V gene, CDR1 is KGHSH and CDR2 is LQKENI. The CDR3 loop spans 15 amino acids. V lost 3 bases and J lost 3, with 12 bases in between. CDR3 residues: CASSPEQGFNQPQHF. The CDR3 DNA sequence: TGTGCCAGCTCACCTGAACAGGGCTTCAATCAGCCCCAGCATTTT.

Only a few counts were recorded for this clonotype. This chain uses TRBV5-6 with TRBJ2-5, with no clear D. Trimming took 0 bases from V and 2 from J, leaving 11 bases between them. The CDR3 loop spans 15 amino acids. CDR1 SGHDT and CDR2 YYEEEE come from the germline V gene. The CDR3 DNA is TGTGCCAGCAGCTTGGATAGTGCCCCGCAAGAGACCCAGTACTTC. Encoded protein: CASSLDSAPQETQYF. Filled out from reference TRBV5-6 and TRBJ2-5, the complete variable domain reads DAGVTQSPTHLIKTRGQQVTLRCSPKSGHDTVSWYQQALGQGPQFIFQYYEEEERQRGNFPDRFSGHQFPNYSSELNVNALLLGDSALYLCASSLDSAPQETQYFGPGTRLLVL.

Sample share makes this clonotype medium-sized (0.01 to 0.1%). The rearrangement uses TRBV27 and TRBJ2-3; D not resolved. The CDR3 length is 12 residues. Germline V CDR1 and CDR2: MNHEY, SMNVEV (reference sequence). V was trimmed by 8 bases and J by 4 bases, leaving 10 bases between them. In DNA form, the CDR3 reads TGTGCCAGCGGGATATGGGCAGATACGCAGTATTTT. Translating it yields CASGIWADTQYF.

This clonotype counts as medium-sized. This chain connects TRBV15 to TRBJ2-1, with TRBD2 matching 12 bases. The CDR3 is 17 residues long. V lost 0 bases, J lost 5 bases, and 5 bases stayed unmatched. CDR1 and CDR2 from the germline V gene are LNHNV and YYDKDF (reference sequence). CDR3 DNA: TGTGCCACCAGCAGAGATAGGCTAGCGGGAGGGAACAATGAGCAGTTCTTC. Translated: CATSRDRLAGGNNEQFF.

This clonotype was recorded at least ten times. CDR3 sequence: CATSRLIGTGQKLFF. DNA for the CDR3: TGTGCCACCAGCAGACTTATCGGGACAGGGCAAAAACTGTTTTTT. J is TRBJ1-4 and V is TRBV15; 9 nucleotides agree with TRBD1. V was clipped by 2 bases and J by 9 bases; unmatched bases: 7. The CDR3 has 15 amino acids. The V gene's germline CDR1 is LNHNV and CDR2 YYDKDF (reference sequence).

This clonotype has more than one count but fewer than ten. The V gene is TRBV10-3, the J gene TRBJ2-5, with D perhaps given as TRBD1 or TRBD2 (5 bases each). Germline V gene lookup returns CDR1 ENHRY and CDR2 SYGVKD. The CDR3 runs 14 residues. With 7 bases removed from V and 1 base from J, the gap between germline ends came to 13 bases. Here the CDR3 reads CAITWDPVQETQYF. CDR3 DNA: TGTGCCATCACGTGGGACCCCGTCCAAGAGACCCAGTACTTC.

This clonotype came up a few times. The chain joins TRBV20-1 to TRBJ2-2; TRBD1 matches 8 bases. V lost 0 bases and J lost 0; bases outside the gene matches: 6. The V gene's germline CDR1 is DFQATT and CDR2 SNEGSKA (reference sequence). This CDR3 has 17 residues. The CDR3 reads CSARDSGTGANTGELFF. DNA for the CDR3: TGCAGTGCTAGAGATTCTGGGACAGGAGCGAACACCGGGGAGCTGTTTTTT.

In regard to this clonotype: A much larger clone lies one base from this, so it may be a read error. CDR3 protein: CASSAGTGELFF. CDR3 in DNA: TGTGCCAGTAGTGCGGGGACCGGGGAGCTGTTTTTT. V is TRBV19 and J is TRBJ2-2; D may be TRBD2 (6 bases). Trimming cost V 5 bases and J 5 bases, with 6 bases left between them. Germline CDR1 reads LNHDA; CDR2 reads SQIVND (reference sequence). The CDR3 is 12 residues long.

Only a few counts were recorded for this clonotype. As DNA, the CDR3 is TGTGCCATCAGTGAGACCGACAGGCCGCGCCAGGAAAAACTGTTTTTT. Residues: CAISETDRPRQEKLFF. The chain recombines TRBV10-3 with TRBJ1-4, with D possibly being TRBD1 (6 bases). The CDR3 covers 16 residues. The V end lost 2 bases, the J end lost 8 bases, and 18 bases lay between the germline ends. Per the germline V gene, CDR1 is ENHRY and CDR2 is SYGVKD.